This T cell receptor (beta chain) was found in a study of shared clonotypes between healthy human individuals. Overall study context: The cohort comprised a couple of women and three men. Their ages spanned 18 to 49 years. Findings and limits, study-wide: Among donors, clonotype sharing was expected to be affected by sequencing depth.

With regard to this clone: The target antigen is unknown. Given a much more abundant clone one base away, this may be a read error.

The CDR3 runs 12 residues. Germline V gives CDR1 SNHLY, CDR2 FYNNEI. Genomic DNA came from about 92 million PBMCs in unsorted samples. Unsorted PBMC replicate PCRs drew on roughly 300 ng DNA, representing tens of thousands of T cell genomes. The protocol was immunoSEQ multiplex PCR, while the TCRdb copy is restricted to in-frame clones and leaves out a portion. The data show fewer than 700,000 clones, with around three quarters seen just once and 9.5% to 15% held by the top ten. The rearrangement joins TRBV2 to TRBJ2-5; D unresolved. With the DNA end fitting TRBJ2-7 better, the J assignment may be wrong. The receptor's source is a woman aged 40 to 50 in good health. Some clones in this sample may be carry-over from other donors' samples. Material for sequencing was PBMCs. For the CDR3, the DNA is TGTGCCGGCAGTGAGTTGCCCTACGAGCAGTACTTC. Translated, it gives CAGSELPYEQYF.